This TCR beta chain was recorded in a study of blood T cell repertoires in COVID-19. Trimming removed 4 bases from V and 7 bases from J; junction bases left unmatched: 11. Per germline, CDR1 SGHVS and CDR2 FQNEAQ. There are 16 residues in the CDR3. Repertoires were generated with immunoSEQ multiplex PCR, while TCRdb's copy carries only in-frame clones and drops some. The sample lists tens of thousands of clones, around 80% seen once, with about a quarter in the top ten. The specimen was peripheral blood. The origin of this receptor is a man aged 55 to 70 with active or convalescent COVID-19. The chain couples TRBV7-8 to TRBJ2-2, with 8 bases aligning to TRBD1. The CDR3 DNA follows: TGTGCCAGCAGCTCTGGTGCGGGACAGGCCGGCGGGGAGCTGTTTTTT. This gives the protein CASSSGAGQAGGELFF.